The clone carrying this T cell receptor beta chain has ten or more counts. Its specificity is not known. Library preparation for TCR beta used quantitative 5'-RACE with molecular barcodes. A single record per CDR3 protein comes from TCRdb applying MiXCR to the 5' RACE reads. The sample includes approximately 520,000 distinct CDR3 sequences, approximately 5% of them seen just once. Germline V gene sequence: CDR1 SNHLY, CDR2 FYNNEI. CDR3 length: 13 residues. V was clipped by 9 bases and J by 4 bases, with 15 bases between them. The sample comes from a study of CD8 T cells in ankylosing spondylitis. Study conclusions and caveats: Seemingly distinctive of ankylosing spondylitis blood was a TCR beta motif formed by eight highly homologous variants. Past studies reported some motif variants in reactive arthritis synovial fluid and blood. Disease-linked clones were found to be CD8+ and relatively rare in peripheral blood.

The sample consisted of blood, either unsorted or a sorted T cell fraction (not recorded which). The rearrangement uses TRBV2 and TRBJ1-2, with D possibly being TRBD1 (6 bases). The origin of this receptor is a male donor with ankylosing spondylitis. CDR3 DNA: TGTGCCAGATGGCGGACAGAAGGCTATGGCTACACCTTC. It yields the protein CARWRTEGYGYTF.